Listed below are T cell receptor beta chains from one sample, sequenced in a study of PD-1 blockade in mismatch repair-deficient tumors. Sequencing was performed with immunoSEQ multiplex PCR; in TCRdb, only in-frame clones are kept and a portion is missing. This repertoire shows under 50,000 clones, 65% to 80% found once; its top ten account for around 3.5%. This material consisted of PBMCs, taken before pembrolizumab treatment. The receptors originated from an adult with mismatch repair-deficient cancer. The CDR3 runs from the conserved cysteine through the conserved F or W. The D gene is left open where the match is weak. Clone size is stated in some rows and not others, as once, few, many or a class when expanded.

TRBJ2-4 TRBV12-5 NA NA CASGSPGLAGGLTKNIQYF TGTGCTAGTGGTTCACCTGGTCTAGCAGGGGGGTTAACCAAAAACATTCAGTACTTC
TRBJ1-1 TRBV18 once NA CASSLGGNTEAFF TGCGCCAGCTCCCTCGGCGGGAACACTGAAGCTTTCTTT
TRBJ2-3 TRBV21-1 NA NA CASSNLTGPSTDTQYF TGTGCCAGCAGCAATCTGACAGGGCCTAGCACAGATACGCAGTATTTT
TRBJ1-2 TRBV10-3 few TRBD1 CAISGGQGANYGYTF TGTGCCATCAGTGGCGGACAGGGAGCTAACTATGGCTACACCTTC
TRBJ2-7 TRBV6-1 NA NA CASSLQGKYEQYF TGTGCCAGCAGTCTGCAGGGGAAGTACGAGCAGTACTTC
TRBJ1-2 TRBV19 few TRBD1 CASSLTGGQTGYTF TGTGCCAGTAGCCTGACAGGGGGACAGACTGGCTACACCTTC
TRBJ2-7 TRBV28 few NA CASSGGYEQYF TGTGCCAGCAGTGGAGGTTACGAGCAGTACTTC
TRBJ2-1 TRBV4-1 NA TRBD2 CASSQGAKLAGHNEQFF TGCGCCAGCAGCCAAGGGGCGAAACTAGCGGGGCACAATGAGCAGTTCTTC
TRBJ2-7 TRBV7-7 NA NA CASSLGVGNSYEQYF TGTGCTAGCAGCTTAGGAGTGGGTAACTCCTACGAGCAGTACTTC
TRBJ1-2 TRBV6-1 NA NA CASSGPPGWNYGYTF TGTGCCAGCAGCGGACCTCCAGGGTGGAACTATGGCTACACCTTC
TRBJ1-3 TRBV9 NA NA CASSGIGPGNTIYF TGTGCCAGCAGCGGGATAGGGCCCGGAAACACCATATATTTT
TRBJ1-2 TRBV7-2 NA NA CASSPSGEAGYTF TGTGCCAGCAGCCCCTCAGGGGAGGCTGGCTACACCTTC
TRBJ2-2 TRBV30 NA TRBD2 CAWSPLAGGFEELFF TGTGCCTGGAGTCCTCTAGCGGGAGGTTTTGAGGAGCTGTTTTTT
TRBJ1-5 TRBV6-5 few TRBD1 CASSLDRDQPQHF TGTGCCAGCAGTCTGGACAGGGATCAGCCCCAGCATTTT
TRBJ1-4 TRBV5-4 NA TRBD1 CASSIGTASEKLFF TGTGCCAGCAGCATAGGGACAGCCTCTGAAAAACTGTTTTTT
TRBJ1-1 TRBV5-4 NA TRBD1 CASSLEQGGAGRNTEAFF TGTGCCAGCAGCTTGGAGCAGGGGGGGGCCGGGAGGAACACTGAAGCTTTCTTT
TRBJ1-5 TRBV2 few NA CASSDRANQPQHF TGTGCCAGCAGTGACAGGGCGAATCAGCCCCAGCATTTT
TRBJ2-2 TRBV23-1 NA NA CASSHPPTRVDPNTGELFF TGCGCCAGCAGTCATCCGCCCACCAGGGTCGACCCGAACACCGGGGAGCTGTTTTTT
TRBJ1-2 TRBV5-1 NA TRBD1 CASSLDVGQGGRVDGYTF TGCGCCAGCAGCTTGGATGTAGGACAGGGTGGCCGTGTGGATGGCTACACCTTC
TRBJ2-1 TRBV7-3 once TRBD2 CASSPGVAGHNEQFF TGTGCCAGCAGCCCCGGGGTAGCGGGGCACAATGAGCAGTTCTTC
TRBJ1-2 TRBV7-6 once NA CASSPLQGPTNYGYTF TGTGCCAGCAGCCCCCTACAGGGTCCGACTAACTATGGCTACACCTTC
TRBJ2-7 TRBV25-1 NA TRBD2 CASSESLAGTYEQYF TGTGCCAGCAGTGAAAGTCTAGCGGGAACCTACGAGCAGTACTTC
TRBJ2-7 TRBV18 NA NA CASSLYYEQYF TGTGCCAGCTCACTCTATTACGAGCAGTACTTC
TRBJ1-2 TRBV2 few NA CASSEGVYGYTF TGTGCCAGCAGTGAAGGTGTCTATGGCTACACCTTC
TRBJ1-1 TRBV5-1 NA NA CASSPGSANTEAFF TGCGCCAGCAGCCCTGGGTCAGCTAACACTGAAGCTTTCTTT
TRBJ2-3 TRBV4-3 NA NA CASSLTLTDTQYF TGCGCCAGCAGCCTTACGCTCACAGATACGCAGTATTTT
TRBJ1-2 TRBV30 NA TRBD1 CAWQKTGAGGYTF TGTGCCTGGCAAAAGACAGGGGCCGGTGGCTACACCTTC
TRBJ2-1 TRBV10-2 once TRBD2 CASRPRRLAGEVKYNEQFF TGCGCCAGCAGACCAAGGCGGCTAGCGGGGGAAGTTAAATACAATGAGCAGTTCTTC
TRBJ2-2 TRBV6-6 few TRBD1 CASSTNRGRGTGELFF TGTGCCAGCAGTACGAACAGGGGGCGCGGCACCGGGGAGCTGTTTTTT
TRBJ1-2 TRBV6-5 NA NA CASSYKGANYGYTF TGTGCCAGCAGTTACAAGGGGGCTAACTATGGCTACACCTTC
TRBJ1-2 TRBV7-9 NA TRBD1 CASSLWDSNYGYTF TGTGCCAGCAGCTTATGGGACAGTAACTATGGCTACACCTTC
TRBJ2-5 TRBV4-2 NA NA CASSLEGAGARETQYF TGTGCCAGCAGCCTTGAGGGGGCGGGAGCGCGGGAGACCCAGTACTTC
TRBJ2-7 TRBV5-6 NA NA CASSFRDSHYEQYF TGTGCCAGCAGCTTCCGGGACTCCCACTACGAGCAGTACTTC
TRBJ2-1 TRBV9 NA NA CASTAGASAYNEQFF TGTGCCAGCACCGCCGGGGCTAGCGCGTACAATGAGCAGTTCTTC
TRBJ2-3 TRBV19 once TRBD2 CASSRGGKAGLPTDTQYF TGTGCCAGTAGTCGGGGGGGTAAAGCGGGCCTACCCACAGATACGCAGTATTTT
TRBJ1-2 TRBV7-9 NA NA CASSRDGNYGYTF TGTGCCAGCAGCCGGGACGGAAATTATGGCTACACCTTC
TRBJ2-5 TRBV7-3 few NA CASSLTREETQYF TGTGCCAGCAGCTTAACGAGAGAAGAGACCCAGTACTTC
TRBJ2-5 TRBV27 NA NA CASRTVGGGQETQYF TGTGCCAGCAGGACTGTAGGGGGAGGACAAGAGACCCAGTACTTC
TRBJ2-1 TRBV18 once TRBD1 CASSPPGGEQFF TGTGCCAGCTCACCACCAGGGGGCGAGCAGTTCTTC
TRBJ2-1 TRBV7-3 NA TRBD2 CASSSLAGGSNEQFF TGTGCCAGCAGCTCCTTAGCGGGAGGTTCAAATGAGCAGTTCTTC
TRBJ2-1 TRBV2 NA NA CASSGTGLGVYNEQFF TGTGCCAGCAGCGGCACAGGGTTAGGAGTTTACAATGAGCAGTTCTTC
TRBJ2-7 TRBV15 few NA CATSRELGLTYEQYF TGTGCCACCAGCAGAGAATTGGGTCTGACCTACGAGCAGTACTTC
TRBJ1-2 TRBV7-8 once NA CASSSQGLNYGYTF TGTGCCAGCAGCTCCCAGGGGCTGAACTATGGCTACACCTTC
TRBJ2-3 TRBV5-5 NA NA CASSFGGGTDTQYF TGTGCCAGCAGCTTTGGCGGGGGCACAGATACGCAGTATTTT
TRBJ2-1 TRBV7-6 once TRBD2 CASSPPGLAGQNEQFF TGTGCCAGCAGCCCACCCGGACTAGCGGGCCAGAATGAGCAGTTCTTC
TRBJ1-4 TRBV5-1 NA NA CASSLIGTGREEKLFF TGCGCCAGCAGCCTCATAGGCACAGGCCGGGAAGAAAAACTGTTTTTT
TRBJ2-7 TRBV15 NA TRBD1 CATSPSGQETYEQYF TGTGCCACCTCCCCATCGGGACAGGAAACCTACGAGCAGTACTTC
TRBJ1-4 TRBV30 NA NA CAWSLNFNEKLFF TGTGCCTGGAGTTTAAACTTTAATGAAAAACTGTTTTTT
TRBJ2-7 TRBV18 few TRBD1 CASSPGQGAHEQYF TGTGCCAGCTCACCAGGACAGGGGGCCCACGAGCAGTACTTC
TRBJ2-7 TRBV7-2 once TRBD2 CASRGGSGTSANEQYF TGTGCCAGCAGGGGCGGGTCTGGGACTAGCGCTAACGAGCAGTACTTC
TRBJ2-3 TRBV19 NA NA CASSIMTGEEHTDTQYF TGTGCCAGTAGTATTATGACGGGGGAGGAGCACACAGATACGCAGTATTTT
TRBJ1-1 TRBV4-1 NA TRBD1 CASSQVAGTGVTRAEAFF TGCGCCAGCAGCCAAGTGGCCGGGACAGGTGTGACTAGGGCTGAAGCTTTCTTT
TRBJ2-7 TRBV5-4 NA NA CASSYSLRGIGPYEQYF TGTGCCAGCAGCTACTCACTGAGGGGCATCGGGCCCTACGAGCAGTACTTC
TRBJ1-1 TRBV11-3 NA TRBD1 CASSPGTGVNTEAFF TGTGCCAGCAGCCCCGGGACAGGGGTGAACACTGAAGCTTTCTTT
TRBJ2-7 TRBV2 NA TRBD1 CASRSGQGTYEQYF TGTGCCAGCAGGTCGGGACAGGGAACCTACGAGCAGTACTTC
TRBJ1-1 TRBV7-2 few TRBD1 CASSTRTGMNTEAFF TGTGCCAGCAGCACTAGGACAGGTATGAACACTGAAGCTTTCTTT
TRBJ1-4 TRBV9 NA TRBD1 CASSAGQGSNEKLFF TGTGCCAGCAGCGCCGGACAGGGTTCAAATGAAAAACTGTTTTTT
TRBJ1-1 TRBV6-4 NA NA CASSDGAGEAFF TGTGCCAGCAGTGACGGGGCGGGTGAAGCTTTCTTT
TRBJ2-3 TRBV14 NA TRBD2 CASSRLAGLTDTQYF TGTGCCAGCAGCCGTCTAGCGGGCCTCACAGATACGCAGTATTTT